This T cell receptor (beta chain) was sequenced during a study of cytotoxic CD8 clonotypes in ibrutinib-treated CLL. Produced via immunoSEQ multiplex PCR; TCRdb's table is partial and in-frame only. The profile shows some 100,000 clones, roughly 60% of them singletons. Material: PBMCs, obtained after 24 months of ibrutinib treatment. This TCR was sampled from a human donor with chronic lymphocytic leukemia.

CDR3 residues: CSALINRATDTQYF. The CDR3 nucleotides read TGCAGCGCATTAATAAACAGGGCTACAGATACGCAGTATTTT. This chain joins TRBV29-1 and TRBJ2-3; D might be TRBD1 (6 bases). Germline lookup yields CDR1 SQVTM and CDR2 ANQGSEA. V gave up 7 bases and J gave up 3 bases, with 17 bases separating them. The CDR3 extends over 14 amino acids.